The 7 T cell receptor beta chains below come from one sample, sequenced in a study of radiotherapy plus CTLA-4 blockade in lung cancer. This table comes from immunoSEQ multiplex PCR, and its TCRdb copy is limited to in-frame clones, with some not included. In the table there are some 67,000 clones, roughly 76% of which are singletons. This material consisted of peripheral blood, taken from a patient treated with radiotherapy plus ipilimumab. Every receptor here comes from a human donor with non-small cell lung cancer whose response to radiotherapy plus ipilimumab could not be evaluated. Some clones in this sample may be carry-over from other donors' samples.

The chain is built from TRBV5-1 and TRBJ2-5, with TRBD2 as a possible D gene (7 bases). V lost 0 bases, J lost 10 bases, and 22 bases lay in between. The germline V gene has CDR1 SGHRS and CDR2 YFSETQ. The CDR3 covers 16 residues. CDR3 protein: CASSLGGFFGGPDQYF. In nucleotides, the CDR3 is TGCGCCAGCAGCTTGGGAGGGTTTTTCGGGGGGCCGGACCAGTACTTC.

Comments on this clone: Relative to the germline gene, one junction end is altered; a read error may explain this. The CDR3 loop reads CASGLTSDYGYTF. CDR3 DNA sequence: TGCGCCAGCGGCTTGACGTCAGACTATGGCTACACCTTC. The chain is built from TRBV5-1 and TRBJ1-2; D uncertain. CDR1 and CDR2 from the germline V gene are SGHRS and YFSETQ. The CDR3 is made up of 13 amino acids.

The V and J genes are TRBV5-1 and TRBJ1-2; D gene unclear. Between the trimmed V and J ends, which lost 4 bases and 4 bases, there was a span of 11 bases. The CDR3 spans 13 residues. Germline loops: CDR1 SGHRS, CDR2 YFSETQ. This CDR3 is CASSADTVYGYTF. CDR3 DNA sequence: TGCGCCAGCAGCGCCGATACAGTCTATGGCTACACCTTC.

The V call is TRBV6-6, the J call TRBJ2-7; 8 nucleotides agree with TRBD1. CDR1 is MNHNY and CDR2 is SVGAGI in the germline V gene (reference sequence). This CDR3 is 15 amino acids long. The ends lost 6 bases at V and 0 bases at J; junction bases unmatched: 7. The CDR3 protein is CASSTRQGRSYEQYF. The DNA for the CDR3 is TGTGCCAGCAGCACACGACAGGGGCGCTCCTACGAGCAGTACTTC.

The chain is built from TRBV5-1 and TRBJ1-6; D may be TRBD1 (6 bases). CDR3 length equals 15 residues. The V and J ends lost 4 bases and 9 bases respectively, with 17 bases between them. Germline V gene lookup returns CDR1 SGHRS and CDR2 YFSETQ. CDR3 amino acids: CASSATQGGGSPLHF. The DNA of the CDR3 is TGCGCCAGCAGCGCCACCCAGGGAGGGGGTTCACCCCTCCACTTT.

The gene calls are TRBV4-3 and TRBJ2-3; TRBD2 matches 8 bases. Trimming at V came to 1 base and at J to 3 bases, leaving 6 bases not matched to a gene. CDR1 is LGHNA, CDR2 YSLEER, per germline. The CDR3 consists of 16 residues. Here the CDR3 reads CASSQGPGGDTDTQYF. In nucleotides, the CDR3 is TGCGCCAGCAGCCAAGGGCCGGGGGGGGATACAGATACGCAGTATTTT.

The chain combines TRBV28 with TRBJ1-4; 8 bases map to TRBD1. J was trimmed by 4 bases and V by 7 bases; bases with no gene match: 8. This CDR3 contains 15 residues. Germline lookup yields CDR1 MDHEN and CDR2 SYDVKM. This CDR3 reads CASIQQGASNEKLFF. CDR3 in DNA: TGTGCCAGCATCCAGCAGGGGGCGAGTAATGAAAAACTGTTTTTT. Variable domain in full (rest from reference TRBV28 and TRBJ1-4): DVKVTQSSRYLVKRTGEKVFLECVQDMDHENMFWYRQDPGLGLRLIYFSYDVKMKEKGDIPEGYSVSREKKERFSLILESASTNQTSMYLCASIQQGASNEKLFFGSGTQLSVL.